This T cell receptor (beta chain) emerged from a study of CD8 T cells in ankylosing spondylitis (TCRdb year 2017). Regarding the complete study: The study profiled T cell receptor beta repertoires in healthy donors and ankylosing spondylitis patients to find disease-linked TCR variants. The whole study cohort included over a hundred healthy donors and 25 or so ankylosing spondylitis patients. Peripheral blood was sampled, and synovial fluid was also collected from ankylosing spondylitis patients.

The CDR3 contains 14 residues, cysteine and phenylalanine counted. The CDR3 DNA has 42 bases and is translated from base 1. The germline V gene gives CDR1 as MNHNS and CDR2 as SASEGT. V is shortened by 6 bases, J by 4 bases, and the region joining them spans 14 bases. This clonotype was seen a few times. Its antigen is not yet known. Base qualities are missing; no much larger clone stands one base away. The paper's findings and limits, for the study overall: Blood from ankylosing spondylitis patients appeared to be characterized by a TCR beta motif composed of roughly eight highly homologous amino acid variants. Significant enrichment of the disease-linked clones was reported in matched synovial fluid samples from ankylosing spondylitis patients. In peripheral blood, the disease-linked clones were found at relatively low frequencies and had a CD8+ phenotype. Some motif variants had previously been reported in the synovial fluid and blood of reactive arthritis patients, which suggests shared mechanisms of disease initiation.

The sample was run on an Illumina HiSeq 2500. Quantitative 5'-RACE with molecular barcodes was used to prepare TCR beta libraries. Per the source publication's procedure: A new computational method, built on a probabilistic model of VDJ rearrangement, was used to identify disease-linked TCR variants. Using fastp at Q25 and MiXCR, TCRdb reprocessed the public reads and kept productive beta chains. Merged by CDR3 protein, the rows form single entries marked with the most common genes and DNA. The V and J calls reflect TCRdb's pipeline rather than the authors' work. The sample table holds under 450,000 distinct CDR3 sequences, of which approximately 20% were seen once. Clones ranked in the top ten supply roughly 14% of the sample.

Sequencing was done on a sample of blood, either unsorted or a sorted T cell fraction (not recorded which). The clonotype comes from a male donor with ankylosing spondylitis or in good health (not recorded which). The V gene is TRBV6-1 and the J gene is TRBJ2-3; 6 matching bases give a weak D call of TRBD2. The CDR3 region: CASSSPPGADTQYF. The DNA is as follows: TGTGCCAGCAGCTCCCCCCCGGGGGCAGATACGCAGTATTTT.